A selection of T cell receptor beta chains follows, all from one sample in a study of T cell responses to AZD1222 COVID-19 vaccine. TCRdb keeps only in-frame clones here, not all; method: immunoSEQ multiplex PCR. The table records about 200,000 clones, approximately 93% of them present only once. Sequencing was performed on peripheral blood, taken 28 days after the second AZD1222 dose. All receptors derive from an adult who received the AZD1222 COVID-19 vaccine. Each CDR3 is given with its conserved first and last residue. Fields, in order: D gene, J gene, CDR3 length, V gene, clone size, CDR3 protein, CDR3 DNA. The D gene is left open where the match is weak. Size tells how often a clone was seen (once, few, many) or the class of an expanded clone, and some rows leave it out.

D gene: NA; J gene: TRBJ1-1; CDR3 length: 15; V gene: TRBV6-5; clone size: NA; CDR3 protein: CASSFPGSGNTEAFF; CDR3 DNA: TGTGCCAGCAGCTTCCCCGGCAGTGGGAACACTGAAGCTTTCTTT
D gene: NA; J gene: TRBJ1-1; CDR3 length: 18; V gene: TRBV6-1; clone size: NA; CDR3 protein: CASSEIRRVSDMNTEAFF; CDR3 DNA: TGTGCCAGCAGTGAAATCCGCCGGGTCTCGGACATGAACACTGAAGCTTTCTTT
D gene: NA; J gene: TRBJ1-1; CDR3 length: 13; V gene: TRBV10-3; clone size: NA; CDR3 protein: CAISDDWDTEAFF; CDR3 DNA: TGTGCCATCAGTGACGACTGGGACACTGAAGCTTTCTTT
D gene: NA; J gene: TRBJ2-1; CDR3 length: 13; V gene: TRBV12-5; clone size: NA; CDR3 protein: CACRTSPYNEQFF; CDR3 DNA: TGTGCCTGTAGGACCTCCCCCTACAATGAGCAGTTCTTC
D gene: NA; J gene: TRBJ2-1; CDR3 length: 15; V gene: TRBV14; clone size: NA; CDR3 protein: CASSQMGGLYNEQFF; CDR3 DNA: TGTGCCAGCAGCCAGATGGGGGGCCTCTACAATGAGCAGTTCTTC
D gene: NA; J gene: TRBJ1-5; CDR3 length: 17; V gene: TRBV19; clone size: NA; CDR3 protein: CASSIYHDVGGNQPQHF; CDR3 DNA: TGTGCCAGTAGTATTTACCATGATGTCGGAGGCAATCAGCCCCAGCATTTT
D gene: NA; J gene: TRBJ1-5; CDR3 length: 16; V gene: TRBV27; clone size: NA; CDR3 protein: CASSLSRTGSNQPQHF; CDR3 DNA: TGTGCCAGCAGTTTATCCAGGACGGGTAGCAATCAGCCCCAGCATTTT
D gene: NA; J gene: TRBJ1-6; CDR3 length: 12; V gene: TRBV7-2; clone size: few; CDR3 protein: CASSFHLKPLHF; CDR3 DNA: TGTGCCAGCAGCTTTCACCTCAAACCCCTCCACTTT
D gene: NA; J gene: TRBJ1-5; CDR3 length: 12; V gene: TRBV27; clone size: NA; CDR3 protein: CASKSGNQPQHF; CDR3 DNA: TGTGCCAGCAAAAGTGGCAATCAGCCCCAGCATTTT
D gene: NA; J gene: TRBJ1-1; CDR3 length: 15; V gene: TRBV9; clone size: NA; CDR3 protein: CASSGTGSWNTEAFF; CDR3 DNA: TGTGCCAGCAGCGGTACAGGCTCCTGGAACACTGAAGCTTTCTTT
D gene: TRBD2; J gene: TRBJ2-7; CDR3 length: 14; V gene: TRBV28; clone size: NA; CDR3 protein: CASRLAGSSYEQYF; CDR3 DNA: TGTGCCAGCAGACTAGCGGGGAGTTCCTACGAGCAGTACTTC
D gene: NA; J gene: TRBJ1-2; CDR3 length: 14; V gene: TRBV6-5; clone size: NA; CDR3 protein: CASSYSVLPSGYTF; CDR3 DNA: TGTGCCAGCAGTTACTCTGTACTGCCGTCCGGCTACACCTTC
D gene: NA; J gene: TRBJ2-1; CDR3 length: 14; V gene: TRBV18; clone size: NA; CDR3 protein: CASSPIGSHNEQFF; CDR3 DNA: TGTGCCAGCTCACCAATAGGGTCCCACAATGAGCAGTTCTTC
D gene: TRBD1; J gene: TRBJ1-5; CDR3 length: 14; V gene: TRBV20-1; clone size: NA; CDR3 protein: CSASRDRVGQPQHF; CDR3 DNA: TGCAGTGCCAGTCGGGACAGGGTCGGTCAGCCCCAGCATTTT
D gene: NA; J gene: TRBJ1-6; CDR3 length: 15; V gene: TRBV7-9; clone size: NA; CDR3 protein: CASSLDRGIGSPLHF; CDR3 DNA: TGTGCCAGCAGCTTAGATCGGGGGATCGGTTCACCCCTCCACTTT
D gene: NA; J gene: TRBJ1-3; CDR3 length: 15; V gene: TRBV11-3; clone size: NA; CDR3 protein: CASSLEGSYGNTIYF; CDR3 DNA: TGTGCCAGCAGCTTGGAAGGGTCTTACGGAAACACCATATATTTT
D gene: NA; J gene: TRBJ1-2; CDR3 length: 14; V gene: TRBV28; clone size: NA; CDR3 protein: CASSLSRFPYGYTF; CDR3 DNA: TGTGCCAGCAGTTTGTCTCGATTTCCCTATGGCTACACCTTC
D gene: NA; J gene: TRBJ2-1; CDR3 length: 12; V gene: TRBV19; clone size: NA; CDR3 protein: CASSPTYNEQFF; CDR3 DNA: TGTGCCAGTAGTCCCACCTACAATGAGCAGTTCTTC
D gene: NA; J gene: TRBJ1-5; CDR3 length: 15; V gene: TRBV7-9; clone size: NA; CDR3 protein: CASSLTGVRNQPQHF; CDR3 DNA: TGTGCCAGCAGCTTGACGGGGGTGAGAAATCAGCCCCAGCATTTT
D gene: NA; J gene: TRBJ2-1; CDR3 length: 13; V gene: TRBV11-1; clone size: NA; CDR3 protein: CASSLYGGNEQFF; CDR3 DNA: TGTGCCAGCAGCTTATATGGGGGGAATGAGCAGTTCTTC
D gene: NA; J gene: TRBJ1-1; CDR3 length: 14; V gene: TRBV7-3; clone size: NA; CDR3 protein: CASSLMYGDTEAFF; CDR3 DNA: TGTGCCAGCAGCTTAATGTACGGGGACACTGAAGCTTTCTTT
D gene: NA; J gene: TRBJ1-6; CDR3 length: 14; V gene: TRBV2; clone size: NA; CDR3 protein: CASRPGLSNSPLHF; CDR3 DNA: TGTGCCAGCAGACCGGGACTGTCGAATTCACCCCTCCACTTT
D gene: NA; J gene: TRBJ1-3; CDR3 length: 11; V gene: TRBV6-6; clone size: once; CDR3 protein: CASGSPNTIYF; CDR3 DNA: TGTGCCAGCGGATCACCAAACACCATATATTTT
D gene: NA; J gene: TRBJ1-1; CDR3 length: 15; V gene: TRBV7-3; clone size: NA; CDR3 protein: CASSLDEGRNTEAFF; CDR3 DNA: TGTGCCAGCAGCTTAGACGAGGGGCGGAACACTGAAGCTTTCTTT
D gene: NA; J gene: TRBJ1-5; CDR3 length: 15; V gene: TRBV4-1; clone size: NA; CDR3 protein: CASSRYRDSNQPQHF; CDR3 DNA: TGCGCCAGCAGCCGCTATCGGGACAGCAATCAGCCCCAGCATTTT
D gene: TRBD1; J gene: TRBJ1-1; CDR3 length: 17; V gene: TRBV4-1; clone size: NA; CDR3 protein: CASSPQVDRAPNTEAFF; CDR3 DNA: TGCGCCAGCAGCCCCCAAGTGGACAGGGCTCCGAACACTGAAGCTTTCTTT
D gene: NA; J gene: TRBJ1-4; CDR3 length: 15; V gene: TRBV28; clone size: few; CDR3 protein: CASSFRVSTNEKLFF; CDR3 DNA: TGTGCCAGCAGTTTCAGGGTATCAACTAATGAAAAACTGTTTTTT
D gene: NA; J gene: TRBJ2-1; CDR3 length: 11; V gene: TRBV3-1/TRBV3-2; clone size: NA; CDR3 protein: CASSRTDEQFF; CDR3 DNA: TGTGCCAGCAGCCGTACCGATGAGCAGTTCTTC
D gene: TRBD1; J gene: TRBJ2-5; CDR3 length: 15; V gene: TRBV5-1; clone size: NA; CDR3 protein: CASSYRTGGEETQYF; CDR3 DNA: TGCGCCAGCAGCTACCGGACAGGGGGAGAAGAGACCCAGTACTTC
D gene: NA; J gene: TRBJ1-5; CDR3 length: 17; V gene: TRBV15; clone size: NA; CDR3 protein: CATSRDRAAKVREPQHF; CDR3 DNA: TGTGCCACCAGCAGAGATCGGGCGGCAAAGGTTCGGGAGCCCCAGCATTTT
D gene: NA; J gene: TRBJ1-2; CDR3 length: 18; V gene: TRBV3-1/TRBV3-2; clone size: NA; CDR3 protein: CASSQERSPGGTNYGYTF; CDR3 DNA: TGTGCCAGCAGCCAAGAACGGTCCCCCGGGGGTACTAACTATGGCTACACCTTC
D gene: TRBD1; J gene: TRBJ1-2; CDR3 length: 14; V gene: TRBV5-1; clone size: once; CDR3 protein: CASSEDRGRGGYTF; CDR3 DNA: TGCGCCAGCAGCGAGGACAGGGGGCGGGGTGGCTACACCTTC
D gene: TRBD1; J gene: TRBJ2-1; CDR3 length: 15; V gene: TRBV5-1; clone size: NA; CDR3 protein: CASSLEGAGGNEQFF; CDR3 DNA: TGCGCCAGCAGCTTGGAGGGGGCAGGGGGCAATGAGCAGTTCTTC
D gene: NA; J gene: TRBJ1-2; CDR3 length: 11; V gene: TRBV28; clone size: NA; CDR3 protein: CASTAVYGYTF; CDR3 DNA: TGTGCCAGCACGGCGGTCTATGGCTACACCTTC
D gene: NA; J gene: TRBJ1-2; CDR3 length: 17; V gene: TRBV19; clone size: NA; CDR3 protein: CASSIDIVGFTNYGYTF; CDR3 DNA: TGTGCCAGTAGTATAGATATCGTCGGCTTTACTAACTATGGCTACACCTTC
D gene: NA; J gene: TRBJ1-1; CDR3 length: 15; V gene: TRBV5-1; clone size: NA; CDR3 protein: CASSLSGRGNTEAFF; CDR3 DNA: TGCGCCAGCAGCCTTAGTGGAAGGGGGAACACTGAAGCTTTCTTT
D gene: TRBD1; J gene: TRBJ1-1; CDR3 length: 14; V gene: TRBV28; clone size: once; CDR3 protein: CASSTVTGGTEAFF; CDR3 DNA: TGTGCCAGCAGCACAGTCACAGGGGGCACTGAAGCTTTCTTT
D gene: NA; J gene: TRBJ2-5; CDR3 length: 15; V gene: TRBV6-5; clone size: NA; CDR3 protein: CASSYRWTVQETQYF; CDR3 DNA: TGTGCCAGCAGTTACAGGTGGACAGTTCAAGAGACCCAGTACTTC
D gene: TRBD1; J gene: TRBJ2-2; CDR3 length: 15; V gene: TRBV6-4; clone size: NA; CDR3 protein: CASSDRGGNTGELFF; CDR3 DNA: TGTGCCAGCAGCGACAGGGGAGGGAACACCGGGGAGCTGTTTTTT
D gene: TRBD1; J gene: TRBJ1-4; CDR3 length: 14; V gene: TRBV7-2; clone size: NA; CDR3 protein: CASSLRDRSEKLFF; CDR3 DNA: TGTGCCAGCAGCCTGCGGGACAGAAGTGAAAAACTGTTTTTT
D gene: NA; J gene: TRBJ1-4; CDR3 length: 15; V gene: TRBV5-1; clone size: once; CDR3 protein: CASSPGGPSNEKLFF; CDR3 DNA: TGCGCCAGCAGCCCAGGAGGACCGTCGAATGAAAAACTGTTTTTT
D gene: NA; J gene: TRBJ2-6; CDR3 length: 15; V gene: TRBV19; clone size: NA; CDR3 protein: CASSIQGSGANVLTF; CDR3 DNA: TGTGCCAGTAGTATTCAGGGCTCTGGGGCCAACGTCCTGACTTTC
D gene: NA; J gene: TRBJ1-5; CDR3 length: 17; V gene: TRBV11-2; clone size: NA; CDR3 protein: CASSRSGEISVNQPQHF; CDR3 DNA: TGTGCCAGCAGTAGGTCAGGGGAAATATCGGTCAATCAGCCCCAGCATTTT
D gene: NA; J gene: TRBJ1-3; CDR3 length: 16; V gene: TRBV28; clone size: NA; CDR3 protein: CASSLPGTYGGNTIYF; CDR3 DNA: TGTGCCAGCAGTTTACCCGGGACCTATGGTGGAAACACCATATATTTT
D gene: NA; J gene: TRBJ1-4; CDR3 length: 13; V gene: TRBV4-3; clone size: NA; CDR3 protein: CASSQGTTEKLFF; CDR3 DNA: TGCGCCAGCAGCCAAGGCACTACTGAAAAACTGTTTTTT
D gene: NA; J gene: TRBJ2-1; CDR3 length: 13; V gene: TRBV7-9; clone size: once; CDR3 protein: CASSLDIDNEQFF; CDR3 DNA: TGTGCCAGCAGCTTAGACATAGACAATGAGCAGTTCTTC
D gene: TRBD2; J gene: TRBJ2-1; CDR3 length: 17; V gene: TRBV7-9; clone size: NA; CDR3 protein: CASSLLNSGGAGNEQFF; CDR3 DNA: TGTGCCAGCAGCTTATTAAATAGCGGGGGGGCCGGCAATGAGCAGTTCTTC
D gene: TRBD1; J gene: TRBJ2-5; CDR3 length: 13; V gene: TRBV28; clone size: NA; CDR3 protein: CASSRTGVGTQYF; CDR3 DNA: TGTGCCAGCAGCCGTACAGGGGTCGGGACCCAGTACTTC
D gene: NA; J gene: TRBJ1-4; CDR3 length: 15; V gene: TRBV5-1; clone size: NA; CDR3 protein: CASSLDPGTNEKLFF; CDR3 DNA: TGCGCCAGCAGCTTGGATCCGGGGACTAATGAAAAACTGTTTTTT